The entry below gives a single TCR beta chain sequence along with its context. Its antigen is unidentified. Employing constant-segment primers, 5'RACE generated TCR alpha and TCR beta cDNA libraries bearing sample barcodes and UMIs. TCRdb redid the calling of the 5' RACE reads with MiXCR, one entry per CDR3 protein. Among about 470,000 distinct CDR3 sequences listed, roughly 25% were seen once. CDR1 and CDR2 from the germline V gene are MNHEY and SVGEGT. This CDR3 comprises 14 residues. V was pared by 0 bases and J by 5 bases, with 10 bases between. The record originates from a study of T-cell memory formation after mild COVID-19. Study in general: TCR clusters were mostly donor specific.

Findings and limits, study-wide: Chiefly within CM and EM were the contracting CD4+ clones; CD8+ ones were within EMRA. Balance between CD4 and CD8 was seen in clones contracting day 15 to 85, and a CD4+ lean was seen in later expanders.

Sequencing input: PBMCs or a T cell subset sorted from them (not recorded which). The receptor was isolated from an adult woman who had mild COVID-19 (a few samples of this study predate the infection). Cell type and time point are not known. This chain uses TRBV6-2 or TRBV6-3 with TRBJ1-1; D ambiguous. CDR3 residues: CASSYSSSVTEAFF. CDR3 nucleotides: TGTGCCAGCAGTTACTCTTCTTCCGTAACTGAAGCTTTCTTT.